These 11 T cell receptor beta chains were all obtained from the same sample, sequenced in a study of T cell changes during pregnancy in multiple sclerosis. Clones were sequenced by immunoSEQ multiplex PCR, and TCRdb holds only the in-frame ones, with some missing. Of about 36,000 clones in the sample, around 89% were seen once. The sequencing here drew on CD8+ T cells from peripheral blood mononuclear cells, taken in the third trimester of pregnancy. The origin of the receptors is a female donor with multiple sclerosis, enrolled in a pregnancy study.

In its sample, this clone was seen once. The V and J genes are TRBV4-1 and TRBJ2-1; D is unclear. V dropped 4 bases and J dropped 0 bases, with 13 bases sitting between them. This CDR3 contains 16 residues. CDR1 is MGHRA, CDR2 YSYEKL, per germline. The CDR3: CASSRSEHPSYNEQFF. DNA of the CDR3: TGCGCCAGCAGCCGCTCGGAGCATCCCTCCTACAATGAGCAGTTCTTC.

This clone was detected only once. The gene calls are TRBV9 and TRBJ2-2; 10 bases align to TRBD2. This CDR3 is built from 18 residues. V lost 3 bases, J lost 0 bases, and 8 bases stayed unmatched. Germline V gene sequence: CDR1 SGDLS, CDR2 YYNGEE. CDR3 residues: CASSGTWTSGANTGELFF. Written as DNA, the CDR3 is TGTGCCAGCAGCGGAACGTGGACTAGCGGAGCGAACACCGGGGAGCTGTTTTTT.

This rearrangement joins TRBV6-4 to TRBJ1-2; a weak D match, TRBD1 (5 bases). This CDR3 has 14 residues. Germline CDR1 and CDR2: MRHNA and SNTAGT. V was pared by 7 bases and J by 4 bases, with 16 bases between. This chain's CDR3 is CASTNLGAGYGYTF. The CDR3, as DNA: TGTGCCAGCACAAACTTAGGGGCAGGCTATGGCTACACCTTC.

The chain employs TRBV5-8 and TRBJ2-1; 7 bases are shared with TRBD2. Germline CDR1 SGHTS, CDR2 YDEGEE. V gave up 1 base and J gave up 4 bases; unmatched junction bases: 5. There are 15 residues in the CDR3. CDR3 coding DNA: TGTGCCAGCAGCTTGTACAGCGGGAATTACAATGAGCAGTTCTTC. Its protein product is CASSLYSGNYNEQFF.

V and J are TRBV19 and TRBJ2-3; D uncertain. This CDR3 has 15 amino acids. Deletions cut 1 base from V and 2 bases from J, with 10 bases between. Germline V gene data show CDR1 as LNHDA and CDR2 as SQIVND (reference sequence). The CDR3 loop is CASSIGQRYTDTQYF. CDR3 in DNA: TGTGCCAGTAGTATAGGGCAGAGGTACACAGATACGCAGTATTTT.

The CDR3, as DNA: TGTGCCAGTAGTTCCAGGGCCGGGGCCAACGTCCTGACTTTC. It translates to CASSSRAGANVLTF. This chain uses TRBV19 with TRBJ2-6; a possible D gene is TRBD1 (5 bases). Germline lookup yields CDR1 LNHDA and CDR2 SQIVND (reference sequence). The V end lost 5 bases, the J end lost 4 bases, and 9 bases lay between the germline ends. The CDR3 has 14 amino acids. Full variable domain (remainder filled in from reference TRBV19 and TRBJ2-6): DGGITQSPKYLFRKEGQNVTLSCEQNLNHDAMYWYRQDPGQGLRLIYYSQIVNDFQKGDIAEGYSVSREKKESFPLTVTSAQKNPTAFYLCASSSRAGANVLTFGAGSRLTVL.

The table lists this clone with a few counts. The chain couples TRBV4-1 to TRBJ1-1, with D possibly TRBD1 on 5 matching bases. The germline gives CDR1 MGHRA, CDR2 YSYEKL. The CDR3 contains 16 residues. The ends were cut back, 2 bases at V and 3 bases at J, with 16 bases in the middle. CDR3 sequence: CASSQLVGGADTEAFF. Written as DNA, the CDR3 is TGCGCCAGCAGCCAACTCGTTGGAGGGGCAGACACTGAAGCTTTCTTT.

The chain uses TRBV5-1 and TRBJ2-2; TRBD2 matches at 14 bases. CDR3 size: 16 residues. CDR1 and CDR2 (germline): SGHRS, YFSETQ. Unmatched junction bases numbered 6, after V lost 4 bases and J lost 7 bases. Here the CDR3 DNA reads TGCGCCAGCAGCCCGGGACTAGCGGGAGACGACGGGGAGCTGTTTTTT. Amino acids: CASSPGLAGDDGELFF.

The chain is built from TRBV2 and TRBJ2-5; weak D call: TRBD2 (6 bases). The germline CDR1 and CDR2 sequences are SNHLY and FYNNEI. The CDR3 extends over 17 amino acids. Trimming removed 4 bases from V and 1 base from J, with 19 bases in between. This chain's CDR3 is CASSVPREKRAQETQYF. The CDR3 DNA follows: TGTGCCAGCAGTGTGCCCCGGGAGAAAAGGGCCCAAGAGACCCAGTACTTC.

The V call is TRBV6-6, the J call TRBJ2-3, with 8 bases identical to TRBD2. Unmatched junction bases numbered 9, after V lost 7 bases and J lost 3 bases. The CDR3 totals 15 residues. The germline V gene has CDR1 MNHNY and CDR2 SVGAGI (reference sequence). The CDR3 region is CASTLGERETDTQYF. The CDR3 DNA follows: TGTGCCAGCACCCTGGGGGAGCGGGAGACAGATACGCAGTATTTT.

This chain connects TRBV19 to TRBJ1-4, with D possibly matching TRBD1 (5 bases). CDR3 size: 16 residues. Germline V CDR1 and CDR2: LNHDA, SQIVND (reference sequence). V lost 1 base and J lost 6, with 15 bases in between. Here the CDR3 DNA reads TGTGCCAGTAGTATAGGGCAGGGCGGTTTCGATGAAAAACTGTTTTTT. Residues: CASSIGQGGFDEKLFF.